This TCR beta chain emerged from a study of T-cell reconstitution after alpha-beta-depleted transplantation in children. Study-wide points: Some patients owed their high day-60 TCRbeta diversity to surviving recipient T cells and thymic progenitors. Approximately two months post-transplant, alpha-beta T cells reportedly originated from several hundred expanded graft clones. The authors attributed T-cell counts and diversity one year after transplant mostly to newly produced T cells.

Construction of the TCRbeta library involved unique molecular identifiers. Each CDR3 protein gets one entry after TCRdb re-called the PCR reads with MiXCR. Of 450,000 to 550,000 distinct CDR3 sequences listed, over 9.5% are singletons. There are many counts of this clonotype. Its antigen is not known. This TCR was recovered from a female patient aged 2 to 10 who had a stem cell transplant for aplastic anemia, so the T cells may come from the graft donor. Sequences were derived from PBMCs, mostly from graft donor cells, sampled 180 days after TCRalphabeta/CD19-depleted stem cell transplant.

CDR3 bases: TGTGCCAGCAGCTTAAGGGGGACAGGGACGACTACTAACTACGAGCAGTACTTC. Translated, it gives CASSLRGTGTTTNYEQYF. This chain connects TRBV5-5 to TRBJ2-7; 9 bases agree with TRBD1. CDR3 length equals 18 residues. From germline, CDR1 is SGHKS and CDR2 YYEKEE (reference sequence). Losses at the gene ends were 2 bases for V and 3 bases for J; bases not matched to a gene: 15.